This entry features one TCR beta chain sequence. The sample comes from a study of blood T cell repertoires in COVID-19. Study in general: T cells, B-cell-depleted T cells, or PBMCs provided the cDNA or gDNA that served as material.

Trimming took 4 bases from V and 1 from J, leaving 8 bases between them. This CDR3 is 13 amino acids long. Germline V gene lookup returns CDR1 SGHRS and CDR2 YFSETQ. Assay used: immunoSEQ multiplex PCR; TCRdb lists only in-frame clones, some missing. Seen here are about 370,000 clones, about 90% observed once, and the top ten hold about 1.8%. Enrolled through a virtual design, the participants were between about 18 and 100 years of age and came from 24 US areas. The study assigned cohorts using participant-reported clinical history. V is TRBV5-1 and J is TRBJ1-1, with a possible D match to TRBD1 (6 bases). Input material: PBMCs or T cells enriched from blood (not recorded which). The receptor was isolated from a woman between 25 and 40 years old who had recovered from COVID-19. CDR3: CASSPGANTEAFF. In nucleotides, the CDR3 is TGCGCCAGCAGCCCAGGGGCGAACACTGAAGCTTTCTTT.